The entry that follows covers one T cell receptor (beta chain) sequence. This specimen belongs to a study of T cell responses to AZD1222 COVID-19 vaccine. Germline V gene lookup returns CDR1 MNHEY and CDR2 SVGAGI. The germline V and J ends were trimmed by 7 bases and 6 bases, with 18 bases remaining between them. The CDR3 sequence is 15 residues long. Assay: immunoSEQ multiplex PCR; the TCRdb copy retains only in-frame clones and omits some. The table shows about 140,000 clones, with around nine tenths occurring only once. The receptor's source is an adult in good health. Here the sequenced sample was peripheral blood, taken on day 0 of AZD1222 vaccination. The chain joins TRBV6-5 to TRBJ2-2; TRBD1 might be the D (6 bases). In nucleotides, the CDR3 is TGTGCCAGCACCAGACAGGTTGGGGGTCCCGGGGAGCTGTTTTTT. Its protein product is CASTRQVGGPGELFF.